This TCR beta chain stems from a study of OX40 agonist ivuxolimab in advanced cancers. Study summary: An agonistic anti-OX40 (CD134) antibody, ivuxolimab, was used to treat the patients. Study observations and caveats: The antigen specificity of the peripheral T cells (those that were expanded) was not determined.

Using immunoSEQ multiplex PCR, the repertoire was profiled, and TCRdb retains in-frame clones only, with some absent. Of under 25,000 clones in the sample, roughly 80% are singletons; the top ten hold 3% to 3.5%. The germline V and J ends were trimmed by 3 bases and 0 bases, with 6 bases remaining between them. The CDR3 has 14 amino acids. The germline V gene encodes CDR1 LNHDA and CDR2 SQIVND (reference sequence). Points on this clone: Antigen: not known.

This rearrangement joins TRBV19 to TRBJ1-5; no clear D gene. The input for sequencing was CD4+ or CD8+ T cells sorted from blood, taken in a trial of the OX40 agonist ivuxolimab. This TCR came from an adult with an advanced solid tumor such as melanoma, head and neck, liver or kidney cancer. CDR3 sequence reads: CASSIGFSNQPQHF. The CDR3 DNA sequence: TGTGCCAGTAGTATTGGCTTTAGCAATCAGCCCCAGCATTTT. Combining the CDR3 with reference TRBV19 and TRBJ1-5 gives the whole variable domain DGGITQSPKYLFRKEGQNVTLSCEQNLNHDAMYWYRQDPGQGLRLIYYSQIVNDFQKGDIAEGYSVSREKKESFPLTVTSAQKNPTAFYLCASSIGFSNQPQHFGDGTRLSIL.